Listed below are T cell receptor beta chains from one sample, sequenced in a study of cytomegalovirus exposure and HLA in healthy donors. Data came from immunoSEQ multiplex PCR; TCRdb stores just in-frame clones and leaves some out. The table for this sample gives 200,000 to 250,000 clones. Sequenced input: PBMCs. The receptors derive from a girl aged 2 to 9 in good health and CMV-seropositive. Both conserved end residues are part of each CDR3. A D gene is named only where the DNA matches it firmly.

d_call,v_call,j_call,cdr3_aa,cdr3_nt
NA,TRBV20-1,TRBJ1-1,CSPEGTEAFF,TGCAGCCCGGAGGGCACTGAAGCTTTCTTT
NA,TRBV5-1,TRBJ2-5,CASSVGAGRQETQYF,TGCGCCAGCAGTGTAGGCGCGGGGCGCCAAGAGACCCAGTACTTC
NA,TRBV5-1,TRBJ1-2,CASSRLGGGNYGYTF,TGCGCCAGCAGCCGTTTGGGGGGAGGGAACTATGGCTACACCTTC
NA,TRBV9,TRBJ1-4,CASSVGYSHNEKLFF,TGTGCCAGCAGCGTAGGTTACAGCCACAATGAAAAACTGTTTTTT
NA,TRBV7-9,TRBJ1-4,CASSPRTDRLEKLFF,TGTGCCAGCAGCCCTAGGACTGACCGCTTGGAAAAACTGTTTTTT
NA,TRBV5-1,TRBJ2-3,CASSLADSTDTQYF,TGCGCCAGCAGCTTGGCGGACTCGACAGATACGCAGTATTTT
TRBD2,TRBV6-1,TRBJ2-1,CASGGLADNEQFF,TGTGCCAGCGGCGGACTAGCGGACAATGAGCAGTTCTTC
NA,TRBV5-1,TRBJ2-1,CASSPKGRGTYNEQFF,TGCGCCAGCAGCCCCAAGGGTCGGGGAACCTACAATGAGCAGTTCTTC
NA,TRBV2,TRBJ1-2,CADRLGFNGYTF,TGTGCCGACAGACTGGGGTTTAATGGCTACACCTTC
NA,TRBV14,TRBJ2-3,CASSQVGPRTDTQYF,TGTGCCAGCAGCCAAGTGGGCCCCCGCACAGATACGCAGTATTTT
TRBD1,TRBV11-2,TRBJ2-3,CASSLKGEIPQGATDTQYF,TGTGCCAGCAGCTTGAAGGGGGAAATCCCTCAGGGGGCAACAGATACGCAGTATTTT
NA,TRBV6-5,TRBJ2-1,CASSFQRYNEQFF,TGTGCCAGCAGTTTTCAGCGGTACAATGAGCAGTTCTTC
TRBD1,TRBV5-1,TRBJ1-2,CASSQGTGEARGYTF,TGCGCCAGCAGCCAAGGGACAGGGGAGGCTCGGGGCTACACCTTC
TRBD1,TRBV28,TRBJ2-5,CASSFRGRQETQYF,TGTGCCAGCAGCTTCAGGGGGCGGCAAGAGACCCAGTACTTC
NA,TRBV11-3,TRBJ2-1,CASQGYNEQFF,TGTGCCAGCCAGGGATACAATGAGCAGTTCTTC
TRBD1,TRBV6-5,TRBJ1-5,CASRLGQGALQPQHF,TGTGCCAGCAGGTTAGGACAGGGGGCTCTTCAGCCCCAGCATTTT
TRBD1,TRBV15,TRBJ1-1,CATSTNRGPGEAFF,TGTGCCACCAGCACAAACAGGGGACCGGGTGAAGCTTTCTTT
NA,TRBV2,TRBJ1-1,CASSETGTTEAFF,TGTGCCAGCAGTGAAACAGGTACGACTGAAGCTTTCTTT
NA,TRBV5-6,TRBJ1-2,CASSLGQSNYGYTF,TGTGCCAGCAGCTTGGGCCAGTCTAACTATGGCTACACCTTC
NA,TRBV5-5,TRBJ2-7,CASSLDDRAYEQYF,TGTGCCAGCAGCCTGGATGACAGAGCCTACGAGCAGTACTTC
NA,TRBV28,TRBJ1-4,CASLAGGSEKLFF,TGTGCCAGTCTGGCGGGGGGTAGTGAAAAACTGTTTTTT
TRBD1,TRBV28,TRBJ2-1,CASSSDNEERDRAFRTFGGEQFF,TGTGCCAGCAGTTCTGATAATGAGGAGCGGGACAGGGCATTTAGGACCTTTGGTGGTGAGCAGTTCTTC
NA,TRBV11-2,TRBJ1-2,CASSLGQLNYGYTF,TGTGCCAGCAGCTTAGGACAGCTCAACTATGGCTACACCTTC
TRBD1,TRBV9,TRBJ1-1,CASSVGAGGPFGAFF,TGTGCCAGCAGCGTAGGGGCAGGGGGCCCTTTCGGAGCTTTCTTT
NA,TRBV5-5,TRBJ2-1,CASSLSGNNEQFF,TGTGCCAGCAGCTTGTCAGGTAACAATGAGCAGTTCTTC
TRBD2,TRBV7-6,TRBJ2-2,CASSRGGPGELFF,TGTGCCAGCAGCCGCGGGGGTCCCGGGGAGCTGTTTTTT
NA,TRBV2,TRBJ1-2,CASIGTPHGYTF,TGTGCCAGCATTGGGACACCTCATGGCTACACCTTC
TRBD1,TRBV5-6,TRBJ2-7,CASSFSTGTGAYEQYF,TGTGCCAGCAGCTTTTCGACCGGGACAGGGGCTTACGAGCAGTACTTC
TRBD2,TRBV7-9,TRBJ2-2,CVWREDDTGELFF,TGTGTCTGGCGGGAGGACGACACCGGGGAGCTGTTTTTT
TRBD2,TRBV19,TRBJ2-1,CASSVGLDYNEQFF,TGTGCCAGTAGTGTGGGACTAGACTACAATGAGCAGTTCTTC
NA,TRBV29-1,TRBJ2-3,CSVETSNTDTQYF,TGCAGCGTGGAAACTTCCAACACAGATACGCAGTATTTT
TRBD2,TRBV6-1,TRBJ2-2,CASSEHMLGLSDTGELFF,TGTGCCAGCAGTGAACACATGTTGGGACTATCGGACACCGGGGAGCTGTTTTTT
TRBD2,TRBV6-5,TRBJ2-2,CASSLLGLADTGELFF,TGTGCCAGCAGTTTATTGGGACTAGCGGACACCGGGGAGCTGTTTTTT
TRBD1,TRBV5-6,TRBJ1-2,CASSLDRGHGYTF,TGTGCCAGCAGCTTGGACAGGGGGCATGGCTACACCTTC
NA,TRBV7-2,TRBJ2-7,CASSLNSQGGAYEQYF,TGTGCCAGCAGCTTAAACTCGCAGGGTGGTGCCTACGAGCAGTACTTC
NA,TRBV27,TRBJ2-1,CASSYPGNEQFF,TGTGCCAGCTCTTATCCAGGGAATGAGCAGTTCTTC
NA,TRBV5-1,TRBJ1-2,CASSLVADYGYTF,TGCGCCAGCAGCTTGGTGGCAGACTATGGCTACACCTTC
NA,TRBV18,TRBJ1-6,CASSPKGESPLHF,TGTGCCAGCTCACCTAAGGGGGAGTCACCCCTCCACTTT
NA,TRBV5-1,TRBJ2-2,CASSLGVTGELFF,TGCGCCAGCAGCTTGGGCGTCACCGGGGAGCTGTTTTTT
NA,TRBV4-2,TRBJ2-7,CASSQDPGISYEQYF,TGTGCCAGCAGCCAAGATCCGGGAATCTCCTACGAGCAGTACTTC
NA,TRBV27,TRBJ1-5,CASSLSYGDSNQPQHF,TGTGCCAGCAGTTTGAGTTACGGGGATAGCAATCAGCCCCAGCATTTT
TRBD2,TRBV2,TRBJ2-3,CATAGTSSADTQYF,TGTGCCACCGCCGGGACTAGCTCCGCAGATACGCAGTATTTT
TRBD1,TRBV6-1,TRBJ1-2,CASSEYPDRGGYTF,TGTGCCAGCAGTGAGTACCCCGACAGGGGTGGCTACACCTTC